A single sample gave rise to the 32 T cell receptor beta chains below, sequenced in a study of shared clonotypes between healthy human individuals. This table comes from immunoSEQ multiplex PCR, and its TCRdb copy is limited to in-frame clones, with some not included. The sample shows about 2.3 million clones, under 95% of them seen only once. Source material: naive CD4+ T cells from PBMCs. Subset reported: CD45RA+ positively selected. The origin of the receptors is a man in his late teens or twenties in good health. Some clones in this sample may be carry-over from other donors' samples.

V is TRBV23-1 and J is TRBJ2-3, with D possibly being TRBD2 (6 bases). TRBV23-1 is recorded as an ORF, its role being uncertain. CDR3 length equals 16 residues. V lost 2 bases to trimming and J lost 1 base, with 13 bases between them. The CDR3 region is CASSQGWRDRTDTQYF. CDR3 DNA: TGCGCCAGCAGTCAAGGGTGGCGGGACCGCACAGATACGCAGTATTTT.

V usage is TRBV19 and J usage is TRBJ1-4; 12 bases align to TRBD1. Germline values: CDR1 LNHDA, CDR2 SQIVND (reference sequence). The CDR3 covers 16 residues. Germline trimming cut 3 bases from V and 4 bases from J; bases unmatched to any gene: 3. The CDR3 here is CASSIGTGGVNEKLFF. DNA of the CDR3: TGTGCCAGTAGTATTGGGACAGGGGGCGTTAATGAAAAACTGTTTTTT.

Worth noting for this clone: In the same sample, other DNA sequences code for this CDR3. V and J are TRBV18 and TRBJ1-6; D remains ambiguous. CDR1 and CDR2 (germline): KGHSH, LQKENI. This CDR3 has 14 amino acids. V dropped 3 bases and J dropped 0 bases, with 3 bases sitting between them. CDR3 amino acids: CASSPSSYNSPLHF. DNA of the CDR3: TGTGCCAGCTCACCCTCCTCCTATAATTCACCCCTCCACTTT. The variable domain in full, with the rest retrieved from reference TRBV18 and TRBJ1-6, is NAGVMQNPRHLVRRRGQEARLRCSPMKGHSHVYWYRQLPEEGLKFMVYLQKENIIDESGMPKERFSAEFPKEGPSILRIQQVVRGDSAAYFCASSPSSYNSPLHFGNGTRLTVT.

The CDR3 region has the DNA TGTGCCAGCAGCTTGGACAGTGCTAACCTTGAAGCTTTCTTT. Protein sequence: CASSLDSANLEAFF. This chain links TRBV7-9 with TRBJ1-1, with D possibly matching TRBD1 (6 bases). Trimming shortened V by 3 bases and J by 7 bases, and 15 bases separated the two germline ends. Germline CDR1 and CDR2: SEHNR and FQNEAQ (reference sequence). This CDR3 is built from 14 residues.

This chain uses TRBV4-1 with TRBJ2-2, with no clear D. The CDR3 is 14 residues long. V lost 0 bases, J lost 9 bases, and 11 bases lay in between. Germline CDR1 and CDR2: MGHRA and YSYEKL. The CDR3 loop is CASSQDTVPRELFF. Here the CDR3 DNA reads TGCGCCAGCAGCCAAGATACAGTTCCCCGGGAGCTGTTTTTT.

Notes on this clone: Additional DNA sequences in this sample encode the identical CDR3. V is TRBV5-1 and J is TRBJ2-1; 11 nucleotides match TRBD2. Germline V gives CDR1 SGHRS, CDR2 YFSETQ. There are 14 residues in the CDR3. Unmatched junction bases numbered 2, after V lost 3 bases and J lost 6 bases. CDR3 region: CASSSGTSGNEQFF. DNA for the CDR3: TGCGCCAGCAGCTCTGGGACTAGCGGCAATGAGCAGTTCTTC.

Concerning this clone: Other DNA sequences in the sample encode the same CDR3. The V call is TRBV28, the J call TRBJ1-1, with D unresolved. CDR3 length: 14 residues. Germline CDR1 is MDHEN and CDR2 is SYDVKM. The V end was cut by 2 bases, the J end by 0 bases, with 7 bases between. CDR3: CASSLISMNTEAFF. The CDR3 region has the DNA TGTGCCAGCAGTTTAATTTCCATGAACACTGAAGCTTTCTTT.

The rearrangement links TRBV11-2 to TRBJ1-2, with a possible D match to TRBD1 (6 bases). Germline values: CDR1 SGHAT, CDR2 FQNNGV. Trimming shortened V by 3 bases and J by 4 bases, and 15 bases separated the two germline ends. This CDR3 has 15 residues. CDR3 bases: TGTGCCAGCAGCTTTTACAGGGACAACCTCTATGGCTACACCTTC. The encoded protein is CASSFYRDNLYGYTF.

CDR3 nucleotide sequence: TGCGCCAGCAGCTTCATGGGTCCGCCGGATGGCTACACCTTC. The encoded protein is CASSFMGPPDGYTF. J is TRBJ1-2 and V is TRBV5-1; D unresolved. CDR3 length equals 14 residues. Germline CDR1 SGHRS, CDR2 YFSETQ. The ends were cut back, 2 bases at V and 6 bases at J, with 14 bases in the middle.

The chain employs TRBV7-6 and TRBJ2-7, with 7 bases aligning to TRBD1. The trim removed 4 bases at V and 5 bases at J, leaving 5 bases unmatched. CDR3 length: 13 amino acids. Germline V lookup: CDR1 SGHVS, CDR2 FNYEAQ. Here the CDR3 DNA reads TGTGCCAGCAGCTCTCCGACAGGGAACGAGCAGTACTTC. Its protein product is CASSSPTGNEQYF.

The chain joins TRBV14 to TRBJ2-1, with 12 bases that match TRBD2. Germline values: CDR1 SGHDN, CDR2 FVKESK. V was pared by 1 base and J by 9 bases, with 13 bases of the junction left unmatched. The CDR3 is 18 amino acids. CDR3 nucleotides: TGTGCCAGCAGCCAAGGAATTTACCGACTAGCGGGAGATCCTGAGCAGTTCTTC. Encoded protein: CASSQGIYRLAGDPEQFF.

This clone was observed once. At the DNA level, this CDR3 is encoded by other sequences in the same sample as well. The chain links TRBV5-1 to TRBJ2-7; TRBD1 might be the D (6 bases). This CDR3 has 14 residues. Trimming shortened V by 0 bases and J by 0 bases, and 7 bases separated the two germline ends. CDR1 is SGHRS and CDR2 is YFSETQ in the germline V gene. The CDR3 loop is CASSLGGPSYEQYF. The CDR3 nucleotides read TGCGCCAGCAGCTTGGGGGGGCCCTCCTACGAGCAGTACTTC.

The chain is built from TRBV11-3 and TRBJ2-1, with 13 bases aligning to TRBD2. The junction had 1 base not matched to a gene; V was cut back by 5 bases and J by 0 bases. Germline V gene sequence: CDR1 SGHNT, CDR2 YENEEA. The CDR3 is 16 residues long. This chain's CDR3 is CASSRTSGGSYNEQFF. DNA of the CDR3: TGTGCCAGCAGCCGGACTAGCGGGGGCTCCTACAATGAGCAGTTCTTC.

The genes are TRBV6-1 and TRBJ1-2; 7 positions match TRBD1. The CDR3 is 15 amino acids. Per germline, CDR1 MNHNS and CDR2 SASEGT. V shed 1 base and J 6 bases; nucleotides not matched to a gene: 8. CDR3 region: CASSEVTRGLNGYTF. The CDR3 nucleotides read TGTGCCAGCAGTGAAGTCACTAGGGGGCTGAATGGCTACACCTTC.

The chain links TRBV7-8 to TRBJ1-2, with 12 bases that match TRBD1. The J segment lost 2 bases and the V segment lost 5 bases, leaving 9 bases of the junction unmatched. Per the germline V gene, CDR1 is SGHVS and CDR2 is FQNEAQ. CDR3 size: 17 residues. CDR3 bases: TGTGCCAGCAGCCGAGGGACAGGGGGCTCAAACAACTATGGCTACACCTTC. Amino acids: CASSRGTGGSNNYGYTF. The full variable domain, completed using reference TRBV7-8 and TRBJ1-2, is GAGVSQSPRYKVAKRGQDVALRCDPISGHVSLFWYQQALGQGPEFLTYFQNEAQLDKSGLPSDRFFAERPEGSVSTLKIQRTQQEDSAVYLCASSRGTGGSNNYGYTFGSGTRLTVV.

A word on this clone: A junction boundary mismatches the germline segment, possibly from a read error. J is TRBJ2-4 and V is TRBV5-1, with TRBD1 matching 8 bases. The CDR3 has 13 residues. Germline CDR1 reads SGHRS; CDR2 reads YFSETQ. CDR3 sequence (DNA): TGCGCCAGCAGCGCCCCAGGACAGGGAACTGTCGCCTTC. As protein: CASSAPGQGTVAF. Full variable domain (rest looked up from reference TRBV5-1 and TRBJ2-4): KAGVTQTPRYLIKTRGQQVTLSCSPISGHRSVSWYQQTPGQGLQFLFEYFSETQRNKGNFPGRFSGRQFSNSRSEMNVSTLELGDSALYLCASSAPGQGTVAFGAGTRLSVL.

The CDR3 DNA sequence: TGCAGCGTTTTGGAGGGGGCGCGTATAGATACGCAGTATTTT. This codes for CSVLEGARIDTQYF. This chain links TRBV29-1 with TRBJ2-3; D might be TRBD1 (7 bases). V dropped 5 bases and J dropped 5 bases, with 17 bases sitting between them. The CDR3 length is 14 residues. Per germline, CDR1 SQVTM and CDR2 ANQGSEA.

The chain is built from TRBV2 and TRBJ2-7; 7 bases map to TRBD1. The CDR3 extends over 11 amino acids. The germline V gene encodes CDR1 SNHLY and CDR2 FYNNEI. V was clipped by 5 bases and J by 11 bases; unmatched bases: 6. The CDR3 protein is CASSTTGRKYF. For the CDR3, the DNA is TGTGCCAGCAGTACGACAGGGCGGAAGTACTTC.

Concerning this clone itself: The sample contains more than one DNA sequence encoding this CDR3. CDR3 region: CASSIRDSNQPQHF. In DNA, the CDR3 is TGTGCCAGTAGTATACGTGATAGCAATCAGCCCCAGCATTTT. The chain is built from TRBV19 and TRBJ1-5; D gene ambiguous. V was clipped by 2 bases and J by 0 bases, with 5 bases between them. In germline, CDR1 is LNHDA, CDR2 SQIVND (reference sequence). The CDR3 is 14 residues long.

The V gene is TRBV7-2, the J gene TRBJ1-1, with a tentative D call TRBD1 (6 bases). From germline, CDR1 is SGHTA and CDR2 FQGNSA. This CDR3 has 16 residues. Between the trimmed V and J ends, which lost 4 bases and 1 base, there was a span of 16 bases. This CDR3 is CASSSAGVRANTEAFF. The CDR3 DNA reads TGTGCCAGCAGCTCAGCAGGGGTAAGGGCGAACACTGAAGCTTTCTTT.

This clone was detected only once. The rearrangement joins TRBV6-5 to TRBJ2-7, with D perhaps matching TRBD2 (6 bases). Germline V gene lookup returns CDR1 MNHEY and CDR2 SVGAGI. V was cut by 0 bases and J by 5 bases, with 11 bases left in between. CDR3 length equals 14 residues. CDR3 DNA sequence: TGTGCCAGCAGTTACTCGGCAGGGAGGAACGAGCAGTACTTC. Its protein is CASSYSAGRNEQYF.

CDR3 in amino acids: CASSVQANYGYTF. CDR3 nucleotides: TGTGCCAGCAGTGTACAGGCCAACTATGGCTACACCTTC. This chain uses TRBV6-4 with TRBJ1-2, with D perhaps TRBD1 (5 bases). The CDR3 runs to 13 residues. Trimming took 4 bases from V and 2 from J, leaving 8 bases between them. Germline V gene lookup returns CDR1 MRHNA and CDR2 SNTAGT.

This clone was picked up one time. V is TRBV30 and J is TRBJ2-1; 15 nucleotides line up with TRBD2. Germline lookup yields CDR1 GTSNPN and CDR2 SVGIG (reference sequence). This CDR3 is built from 14 residues. V lost 6 bases and J lost 6; bases outside the gene matches: 3. CDR3 DNA: TGTGCCTGCCAGGGACTAGCGGGAGGCAATGAGCAGTTCTTC. Translating gives CACQGLAGGNEQFF.

This chain uses TRBV11-3 with TRBJ2-5, with 8 bases that match TRBD1. The ends lost 5 bases at V and 5 bases at J; junction bases unmatched: 4. The germline gives CDR1 SGHNT, CDR2 YENEEA. The CDR3 sequence is 13 residues long. The CDR3 loop is CASSDDRGETQYF. CDR3 nucleotides: TGTGCCAGCAGCGACGACAGGGGTGAGACCCAGTACTTC.

This chain joins TRBV2 and TRBJ2-2; unclear D gene. The CDR3 length is 15 residues. V lost 3 bases and J 1 base, leaving 9 bases between the germline ends. The germline gives CDR1 SNHLY, CDR2 FYNNEI. This CDR3 reads CASSERRKNTGELFF. DNA for the CDR3: TGTGCCAGCAGTGAGCGACGGAAGAACACCGGGGAGCTGTTTTTT.

This chain connects TRBV7-3 to TRBJ1-1; D call uncertain. This CDR3 region has 13 residues. Trimming left V 3 bases short and J 6 bases short, with 11 bases between. The germline CDR1 and CDR2 sequences are SGHTA and FQGTGA. The CDR3 here is CASSLFASAEAFF. As DNA, the CDR3 is TGTGCCAGCAGCTTGTTCGCTTCCGCTGAAGCTTTCTTT.

In DNA, the CDR3 is TGTGCCAGCAGCTCCCTACCCGAAGGGCGGGACAATGAGCAGTTCTTC. It is translated as CASSSLPEGRDNEQFF. The rearrangement joins TRBV7-3 to TRBJ2-1; tentative D call: TRBD2 (5 bases). V lost 4 bases and J 5 bases, leaving 18 bases between the germline ends. CDR1 SGHTA and CDR2 FQGTGA come from the germline V gene. This CDR3 has 16 amino acids.

The CDR3, as DNA: TGTGCCAGCAGCACAGGGCACCCCTACGAGCAGTACTTC. Amino acid sequence: CASSTGHPYEQYF. This chain joins TRBV28 and TRBJ2-5; D is possibly TRBD1 (6 bases). The end of the DNA fits TRBJ2-7 better, so the J call may be wrong. The CDR3 spans 13 residues. Germline V gives CDR1 MDHEN, CDR2 SYDVKM.

The CDR3 DNA sequence: TGTGCCAGCAGTAGGGGTAGGGCCGGGGAGCTGTTTTTT. As protein: CASSRGRAGELFF. This chain links TRBV6-5 with TRBJ2-2; the D gene is possibly TRBD1 (5 bases). Germline V gene sequence: CDR1 MNHEY, CDR2 SVGAGI. This CDR3 contains 13 residues. Deletions cut 5 bases from V and 6 bases from J, with 10 bases between.

The V and J genes are TRBV7-8 and TRBJ2-7; a weak D match, TRBD2 (6 bases). This CDR3 is built from 14 residues. With 5 bases removed from V and 1 base from J, the gap between germline ends came to 12 bases. Germline assignment: CDR1 SGHVS and CDR2 FQNEAQ. The CDR3 region is CASSLRETSYEQYF. The CDR3 DNA is TGTGCCAGCAGCCTACGGGAGACGTCCTACGAGCAGTACTTC.

V is TRBV7-9 and J is TRBJ2-5, with a tentative D call TRBD2 (5 bases). Trimming removed 5 bases at V and 4 bases at J, with 17 bases between. The germline gives CDR1 SEHNR, CDR2 FQNEAQ (reference sequence). This CDR3 contains 15 residues. CDR3 sequence reads: CASSEGTWTGETQYF. The CDR3 nucleotides are TGTGCCAGCAGCGAGGGAACCTGGACGGGAGAGACCCAGTACTTC.

The chain combines TRBV6-5 with TRBJ1-1; D is unresolved. The CDR3 totals 15 residues. With 0 bases removed from V and 1 base from J, the gap between germline ends came to 9 bases. Germline V gene sequence: CDR1 MNHEY, CDR2 SVGAGI. CDR3 protein: CASSYSPTRNTEAFF. The DNA for the CDR3 is TGTGCCAGCAGTTACTCCCCTACCAGGAACACTGAAGCTTTCTTT.